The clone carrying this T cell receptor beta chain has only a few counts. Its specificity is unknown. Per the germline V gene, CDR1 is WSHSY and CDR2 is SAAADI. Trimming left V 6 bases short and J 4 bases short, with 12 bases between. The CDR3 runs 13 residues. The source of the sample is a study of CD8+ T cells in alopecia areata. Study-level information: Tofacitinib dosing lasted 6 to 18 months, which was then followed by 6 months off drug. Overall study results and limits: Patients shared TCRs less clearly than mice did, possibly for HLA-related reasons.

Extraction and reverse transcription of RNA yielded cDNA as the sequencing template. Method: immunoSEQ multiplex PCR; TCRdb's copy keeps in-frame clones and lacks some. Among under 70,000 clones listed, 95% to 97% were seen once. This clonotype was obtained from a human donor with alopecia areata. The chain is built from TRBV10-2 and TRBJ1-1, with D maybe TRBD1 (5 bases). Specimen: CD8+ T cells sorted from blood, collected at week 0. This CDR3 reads CASRAGSATEAFF. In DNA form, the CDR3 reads TGCGCCAGCAGGGCAGGGAGCGCCACTGAAGCTTTCTTT.